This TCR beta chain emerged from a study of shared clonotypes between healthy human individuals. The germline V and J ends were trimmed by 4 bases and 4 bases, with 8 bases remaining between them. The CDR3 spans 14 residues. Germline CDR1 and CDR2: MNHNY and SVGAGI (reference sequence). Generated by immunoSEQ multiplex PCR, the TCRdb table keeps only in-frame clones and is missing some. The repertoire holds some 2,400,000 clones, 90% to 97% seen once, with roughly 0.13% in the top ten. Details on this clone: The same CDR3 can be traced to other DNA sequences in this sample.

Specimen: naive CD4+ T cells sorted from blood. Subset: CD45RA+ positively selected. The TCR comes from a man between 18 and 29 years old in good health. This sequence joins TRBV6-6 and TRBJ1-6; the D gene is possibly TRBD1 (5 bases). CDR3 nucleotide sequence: TGTGCCAGCAGTTCTGACAGTTATAATTCACCCCTCCACTTT. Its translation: CASSSDSYNSPLHF.